This T cell receptor beta chain is drawn from a study of blood T cell repertoires in COVID-19. Study details: The study drew acute and convalescent COVID-19 samples from the United States, Italy and Spain. T cells, B-cell-depleted T cells, or PBMCs provided the cDNA or gDNA that served as material.

Per the original data handling: Amplifying reference gene primers gave estimates of nucleated cell counts. TCRdb's copy holds only in-frame clones and misses some; the assay was immunoSEQ multiplex PCR. For V, J and clone size, that table is used; D and trimming come from the DNA. Of 150,000 to 160,000 clones listed, just under 85% are singletons. This clone was seen only once. The V gene's germline CDR1 is MNHEY and CDR2 SVGAGI. CDR3 length equals 13 residues. V lost 6 bases and J lost 1, with 9 bases in between. The chain recombines TRBV6-5 with TRBJ1-1; D call uncertain. The sequence came from a woman aged 55-70 years with acute or convalescent COVID-19. The source material was peripheral blood. This CDR3 is CASSDERNTEAFF. The DNA of the CDR3 is TGTGCCAGCAGCGATGAGCGGAACACTGAAGCTTTCTTT.